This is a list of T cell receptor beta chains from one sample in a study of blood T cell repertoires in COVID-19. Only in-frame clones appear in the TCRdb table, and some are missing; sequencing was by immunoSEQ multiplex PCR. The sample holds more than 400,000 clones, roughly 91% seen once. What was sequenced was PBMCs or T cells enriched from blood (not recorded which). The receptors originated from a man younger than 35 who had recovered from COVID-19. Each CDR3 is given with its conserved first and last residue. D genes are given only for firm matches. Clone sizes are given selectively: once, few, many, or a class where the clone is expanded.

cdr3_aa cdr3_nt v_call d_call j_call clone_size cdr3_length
CATRMGLAGGPINEQFF TGTGCCACCCGGATGGGACTAGCGGGAGGGCCAATAAATGAGCAGTTCTTC TRBV10-3 TRBD2 TRBJ2-1 . 17
CAWSVLDEKLFF TGTGCCTGGAGTGTACTCGATGAAAAACTGTTTTTT TRBV30 . TRBJ1-4 . 12
CASSPPSYGYTF TGTGCCAGTAGCCCCCCCAGCTATGGCTACACCTTC TRBV19 . TRBJ1-2 . 12
CASSPQPGQGNSPLHF TGTGCCAGCAGTCCCCAGCCGGGACAGGGTAATTCACCCCTCCACTTT TRBV27 TRBD1 TRBJ1-6 . 16
CASSRGTSVSYNEQFF TGCGCCAGCAGCCGCGGGACTAGCGTTTCCTACAATGAGCAGTTCTTC TRBV5-1 TRBD2 TRBJ2-1 . 16
CATSALNMGATGELFF TGTGCCACCAGTGCATTAAACATGGGGGCCACCGGGGAGCTGTTTTTT TRBV24-1 . TRBJ2-2 . 16
CASSARTGADEKLFF TGTGCCAGCAGCGCCCGGACAGGGGCCGATGAAAAACTGTTTTTT TRBV7-9 TRBD1 TRBJ1-4 once 15
CASSSQDISYEQYF TGTGCCAGCAGCTCCCAGGATATCTCCTACGAGCAGTACTTC TRBV13 . TRBJ2-7 . 14
CASSTHRDRGYYGYTF TGTGCCAGCAGCACACACCGGGACAGAGGGTACTATGGCTACACCTTC TRBV7-2 TRBD1 TRBJ1-2 . 16
CASSTGTSGSQQFF TGTGCCAGTAGTACCGGGACTAGCGGGAGTCAGCAGTTCTTC TRBV19 TRBD2 TRBJ2-1 . 14
CASSPRDYPDREAFF TGTGCCAGCAGCCCACGTGATTACCCCGACAGAGAAGCTTTCTTT TRBV7-8 . TRBJ1-1 few 15
CASRPGGLGNTIYF TGTGCCAGCAGACCGGGCGGGCTGGGAAACACCATATATTTT TRBV27 . TRBJ1-3 . 14
CASGGRLNTGELFF TGTGCCAGCGGCGGGAGGCTGAACACCGGGGAGCTGTTTTTT TRBV28 TRBD2 TRBJ2-2 . 14
CAISPEVRVGYTF TGTGCCATCAGTCCGGAAGTACGGGTTGGCTACACCTTC TRBV10-3 . TRBJ1-2 . 13
CASSKTGGTTEAFF TGTGCCAGCAGTAAGACAGGGGGCACCACTGAAGCTTTCTTT TRBV6-5 TRBD1 TRBJ1-1 . 14
CASSMYTGNTIYF TGTGCCAGTAGTATGTACACAGGAAACACCATATATTTT TRBV19 . TRBJ1-3 . 13